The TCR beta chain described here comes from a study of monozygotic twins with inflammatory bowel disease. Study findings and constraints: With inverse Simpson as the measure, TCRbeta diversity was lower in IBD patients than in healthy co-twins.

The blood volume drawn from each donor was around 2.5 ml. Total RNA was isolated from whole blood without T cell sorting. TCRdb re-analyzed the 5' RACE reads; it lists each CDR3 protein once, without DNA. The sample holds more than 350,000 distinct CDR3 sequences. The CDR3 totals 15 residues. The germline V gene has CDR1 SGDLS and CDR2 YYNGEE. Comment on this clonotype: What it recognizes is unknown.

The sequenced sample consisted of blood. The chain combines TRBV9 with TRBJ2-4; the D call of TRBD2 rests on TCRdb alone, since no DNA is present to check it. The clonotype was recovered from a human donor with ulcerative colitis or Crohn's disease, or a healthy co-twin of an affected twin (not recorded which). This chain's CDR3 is CASSVGGTSGNIQYF.